Shown below are 27 T cell receptor beta chains from a single sample sequenced in a study of CXCR3-negative and CXCR3-positive naive CD8 T cells. All TRB cDNA libraries came from 5' RACE performed with UMI labels. TCRdb reprocessed the 5' RACE reads; each CDR3 protein has one entry and no DNA is given. This listing includes 45,000 to 55,000 distinct CDR3 sequences. The source material was memory CD8+ T cells from blood. The receptors originated from a human donor in good health. Some clones in this sample may be carry-over from other donors' samples.

This CDR3 is CSARVTEDEQFF. J is TRBJ2-1 and V is TRBV20-1. The CDR3 has 12 amino acids. Germline V gene lookup returns CDR1 DFQATT and CDR2 SNEGSKA (reference sequence).

The genes are TRBV14 and TRBJ2-1; no DNA is available, so the TRBD2 call from TCRdb remains unchecked. The CDR3 is 16 amino acids. CDR1 and CDR2 (germline): SGHDN, FVKESK. CDR3 amino acids: CASSQASGVSYNEQFF. The full variable domain, with the rest looked up from reference TRBV14 and TRBJ2-1, is EAGVTQFPSHSVIEKGQTVTLRCDPISGHDNLYWYRRVMGKEIKFLLHFVKESKQDESGMPNNRFLAERTGGTYSTLKVQPAELEDSGVYFCASSQASGVSYNEQFFGPGTRLTVL.

The chain combines TRBV7-8 with TRBJ1-5; without DNA, the TCRdb call of TRBD1 cannot be checked. Germline lookup yields CDR1 SGHVS and CDR2 FQNEAQ. The CDR3 extends over 18 amino acids. The CDR3 sequence is CASSSLAGTGITNQPQHF.

V usage is TRBV9 and J usage is TRBJ2-1. The CDR3 sequence is 12 residues long. In germline, CDR1 is SGDLS, CDR2 YYNGEE. The CDR3 sequence is CASSSHSNEQFF.

The rearrangement uses TRBV12-3 or TRBV12-4 and TRBJ1-1; the TCRdb call, TRBD1, lacks DNA for checking. The CDR3 spans 13 residues. The CDR3 is CASSSPGTPEAFF.

The chain carries TRBV28 and TRBJ1-5; checking the TCRdb D call of TRBD1 is not possible without DNA. The CDR3 spans 16 residues. CDR1 and CDR2 from the germline V gene are MDHEN and SYDVKM. This chain's CDR3 is CASSLGQGNSNQPQHF. The variable domain in full, completed from reference TRBV28 and TRBJ1-5, reads DVKVTQSSRYLVKRTGEKVFLECVQDMDHENMFWYRQDPGLGLRLIYFSYDVKMKEKGDIPEGYSVSREKKERFSLILESASTNQTSMYLCASSLGQGNSNQPQHFGDGTRLSIL.

The rearrangement links TRBV6-2 or TRBV6-3 to TRBJ2-1. The CDR3 has 17 residues. Germline V gene sequence: CDR1 MNHEY, CDR2 SVGEGT. This chain's CDR3 is CASSSKMTPSSYNEQFF.

The genes are TRBV29-1 and TRBJ2-5; the TCRdb call, TRBD1, lacks DNA for checking. The CDR3 loop spans 13 amino acids. The germline CDR1 and CDR2 sequences are SQVTM and ANQGSEA. CDR3 in amino acids: CSVDPQGAETQYF.

This chain joins TRBV6-2 or TRBV6-3 and TRBJ2-1. This CDR3 spans 14 amino acids. Germline V CDR1 and CDR2: MNHEY, SVGEGT. The chain's CDR3 is CASSPGPTYDEQFF.

The V and J genes are TRBV20-1 and TRBJ2-7; the D gene TCRdb calls, TRBD1, cannot be checked with no DNA. The CDR3 consists of 13 residues. Germline-derived CDR1 and CDR2 are DFQATT and SNEGSKA (reference sequence). The CDR3 spells CSAREQGSYEQYF.

The V call is TRBV12-3 or TRBV12-4, the J call TRBJ2-1; the D call of TRBD2 rests on TCRdb alone, since no DNA is present to check it. CDR3 length: 19 amino acids. This chain's CDR3 is CASSEPTGLAGGPQNEQFF.

The chain carries TRBV29-1 and TRBJ1-1; the TCRdb D gene call, TRBD1, has no DNA to confirm it. This CDR3 has 14 amino acids. From germline, CDR1 is SQVTM and CDR2 ANQGSEA. CDR3 sequence reads: CSVEEGGLNTEAFF.

This chain uses TRBV2 with TRBJ2-1; the TCRdb call, TRBD1, lacks DNA for checking. CDR1 and CDR2 (germline): SNHLY, FYNNEI. This CDR3 region has 14 residues. The CDR3: CASSEWDVSNEQFF.

The chain combines TRBV18 with TRBJ2-7. CDR3 length equals 12 residues. Per the germline V gene, CDR1 is KGHSH and CDR2 is LQKENI. CDR3 sequence: CASSPPGYEQYF.

The rearrangement uses TRBV7-9 and TRBJ2-7. This CDR3 region has 12 residues. Germline values: CDR1 SEHNR, CDR2 FQNEAQ (reference sequence). The CDR3: CASSSGELEQYF.

The chain recombines TRBV6-4 with TRBJ2-2. This CDR3 spans 13 amino acids. Germline V lookup: CDR1 MRHNA, CDR2 SNTAGT. The chain's CDR3 is CATTDGDTGELFF.

The gene calls are TRBV20-1 and TRBJ2-7; absent DNA, TCRdb's TRBD2 call cannot be checked. The germline gives CDR1 DFQATT, CDR2 SNEGSKA (reference sequence). This CDR3 spans 15 amino acids. CDR3 amino acids: CSARGSSGLSYEQYF.

The chain combines TRBV9 with TRBJ1-2. Germline assignment: CDR1 SGDLS and CDR2 YYNGEE. This CDR3 is 14 amino acids long. This CDR3 reads CASSATLPNYGYTF.

The chain has TRBV7-8 and TRBJ1-5; the D gene TCRdb calls, TRBD1, cannot be checked with no DNA. CDR3 length: 14 amino acids. Germline lookup yields CDR1 SGHVS and CDR2 FQNEAQ. The CDR3 is CASSLGQGDQPQHF.

The rearrangement uses TRBV12-2 and TRBJ2-3; TCRdb's assignment of TRBD1 cannot be checked, as there is no DNA. TRBV12-2 is a pseudogene. This CDR3 comprises 16 residues. The CDR3 is CASPPTWGGAGDTQYF.

This sequence joins TRBV19 and TRBJ2-1. Germline CDR1 LNHDA, CDR2 SQIVND (reference sequence). CDR3 size: 14 residues. CDR3 in amino acids: CASSIVGGPNEQFF.

This rearrangement joins TRBV4-1 to TRBJ2-1; TCRdb indicates TRBD2, and absent DNA this call remains unverified. The CDR3 is 17 amino acids. CDR1 MGHRA and CDR2 YSYEKL come from the germline V gene. CDR3: CASSQDPAGGSYNEQFF.

The chain uses TRBV6-2 or TRBV6-3 and TRBJ2-7; TCRdb proposes TRBD2, but this gene call is untestable without DNA. This CDR3 has 15 amino acids. Germline CDR1 MNHEY, CDR2 SVGEGT. Here the CDR3 reads CASEVTAGSGYEQYF.

The rearrangement links TRBV28 to TRBJ1-2; TCRdb reports TRBD1, a call that lacks DNA to check it against. Per the germline V gene, CDR1 is MDHEN and CDR2 is SYDVKM. This CDR3 spans 13 amino acids. The CDR3 spells CASVANPGDGYTF.

The chain recombines TRBV7-8 with TRBJ2-1; TCRdb calls TRBD1, which cannot be checked without DNA. CDR3 size: 16 residues. CDR1 SGHVS and CDR2 FQNEAQ come from the germline V gene. CDR3 region: CASSLMLGQGANEQFF. The full variable domain, in which reference TRBV7-8 and TRBJ2-1 provide the parts outside the CDR3, is GAGVSQSPRYKVAKRGQDVALRCDPISGHVSLFWYQQALGQGPEFLTYFQNEAQLDKSGLPSDRFFAERPEGSVSTLKIQRTQQEDSAVYLCASSLMLGQGANEQFFGPGTRLTVL.

This CDR3 reads CASSRILPGQGQYTGELFF. The chain carries TRBV4-2 and TRBJ2-2; without DNA, the TCRdb call of TRBD1 cannot be checked. Germline V gene data show CDR1 as LGHNA and CDR2 as YNFKEQ. The CDR3 is 19 residues long.

The CDR3 protein is CASSVEVGYEQYF. The V and J genes are TRBV5-1 and TRBJ2-7. This CDR3 contains 13 residues. Germline V gene sequence: CDR1 SGHRS, CDR2 YFSETQ.